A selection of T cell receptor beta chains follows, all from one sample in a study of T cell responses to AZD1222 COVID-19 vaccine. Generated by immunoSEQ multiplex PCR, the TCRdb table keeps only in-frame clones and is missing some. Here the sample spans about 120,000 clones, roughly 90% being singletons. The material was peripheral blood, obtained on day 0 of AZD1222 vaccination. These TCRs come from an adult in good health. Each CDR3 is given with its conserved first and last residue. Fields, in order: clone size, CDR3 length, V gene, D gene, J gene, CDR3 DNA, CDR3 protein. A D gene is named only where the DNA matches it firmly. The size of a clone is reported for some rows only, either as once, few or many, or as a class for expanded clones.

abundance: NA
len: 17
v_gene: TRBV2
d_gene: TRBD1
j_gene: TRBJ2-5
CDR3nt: TGTGCCAGCAGTGAAGCAAGAGGCCAGGGGGCAGGGGAGACCCAGTACTTC
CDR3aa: CASSEARGQGAGETQYF

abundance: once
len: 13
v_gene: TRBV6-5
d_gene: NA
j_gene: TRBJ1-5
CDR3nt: TGTGCCAGCAAAAGGACAGTCAATCAGCCCCAGCATTTT
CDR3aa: CASKRTVNQPQHF

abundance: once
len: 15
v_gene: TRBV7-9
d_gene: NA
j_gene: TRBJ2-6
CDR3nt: TGTGCCAGCAGCTTAGTAAGCTCTGGGGCCAACGTCCTGACTTTC
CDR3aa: CASSLVSSGANVLTF

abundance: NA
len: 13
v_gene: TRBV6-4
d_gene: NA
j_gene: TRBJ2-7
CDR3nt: TGTGCCGTTGACAGTTGGTGTTTCTACGAGCAGTACTTC
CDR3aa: CAVDSWCFYEQYF

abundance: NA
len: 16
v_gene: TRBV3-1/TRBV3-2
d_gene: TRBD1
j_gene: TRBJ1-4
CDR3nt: TGTGCCAGCAGCCAAGATGGGCAGGGGGCTAATGAAAAACTGTTTTTT
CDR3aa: CASSQDGQGANEKLFF

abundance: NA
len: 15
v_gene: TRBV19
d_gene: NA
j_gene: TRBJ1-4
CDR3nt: TGTGCCAGTAGTGACCTCACAGGGTCTAATGAAAAACTGTTTTTT
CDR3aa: CASSDLTGSNEKLFF

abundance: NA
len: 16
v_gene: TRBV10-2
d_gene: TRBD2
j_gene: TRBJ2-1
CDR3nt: TGCGCCAGCAGAGGACCTAGCGGGGGGGCGGTTTATTTTCAGTTCTTC
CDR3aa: CASRGPSGGAVYFQFF

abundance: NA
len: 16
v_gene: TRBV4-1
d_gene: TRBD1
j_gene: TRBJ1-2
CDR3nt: TGCGCCAGCAGCCAAGCTGGACAGGGGCAGGCAAGGGGCTACACCTTC
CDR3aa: CASSQAGQGQARGYTF

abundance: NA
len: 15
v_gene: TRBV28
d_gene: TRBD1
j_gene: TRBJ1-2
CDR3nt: TGTGCCAGCAGTCCACAATGGACAGGGAGCTATGGCTACACCTTC
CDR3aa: CASSPQWTGSYGYTF

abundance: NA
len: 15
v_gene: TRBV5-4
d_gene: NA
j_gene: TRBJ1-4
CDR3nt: TGTGCCAGCAGCTGGGGCGGGGGTGCTAATGAAAAACTGTTTTTT
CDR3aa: CASSWGGGANEKLFF

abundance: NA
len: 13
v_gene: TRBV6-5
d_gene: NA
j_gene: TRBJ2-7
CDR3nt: TGTGCCAGCAGTTACATGGGACCCTACGAGCAGTACTTC
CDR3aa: CASSYMGPYEQYF

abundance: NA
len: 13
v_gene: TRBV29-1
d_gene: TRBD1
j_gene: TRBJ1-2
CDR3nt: TGCAGCGTGGAGACAGGGGGGTATTTTGGCTACACCTTC
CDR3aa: CSVETGGYFGYTF

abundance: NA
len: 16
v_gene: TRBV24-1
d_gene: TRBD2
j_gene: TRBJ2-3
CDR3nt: TGTGCCACCAGTGATCCTAGCGGGGGCCCCACAGATACGCAGTATTTT
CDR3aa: CATSDPSGGPTDTQYF

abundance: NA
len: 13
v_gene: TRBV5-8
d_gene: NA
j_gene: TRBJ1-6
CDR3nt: TGTGCCAGCAGCTTAGACGACAGAGCAGCCCTCCACTTT
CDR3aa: CASSLDDRAALHF

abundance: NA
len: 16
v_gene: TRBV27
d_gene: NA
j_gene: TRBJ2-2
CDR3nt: TGTGCCAGCAGTTTAGGACTCGAGGCGTGGACCGGGGAGCTGTTTTTT
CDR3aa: CASSLGLEAWTGELFF

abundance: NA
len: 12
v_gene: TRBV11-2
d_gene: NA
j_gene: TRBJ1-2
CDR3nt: TGTGCCAGCAGCTTAGAAGGGAACGGCTACACCTTC
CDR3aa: CASSLEGNGYTF

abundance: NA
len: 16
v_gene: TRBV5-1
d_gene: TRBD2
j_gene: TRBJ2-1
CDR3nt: TGCGCCAGCAGCTTGATAGCGGGGGGCCCACACAATGAGCAGTTCTTC
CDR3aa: CASSLIAGGPHNEQFF

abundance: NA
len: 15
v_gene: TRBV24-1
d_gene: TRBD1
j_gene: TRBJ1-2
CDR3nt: TGTGCCACCAGTGATGCCCGGACAGGGGAGGATGGCTACACCTTC
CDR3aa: CATSDARTGEDGYTF

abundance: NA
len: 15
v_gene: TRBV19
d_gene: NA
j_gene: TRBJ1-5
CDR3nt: TGTGCCAGTAGTGGCGAGGCGGCTCCCGGGGGGCCCCAGCATTTT
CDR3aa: CASSGEAAPGGPQHF

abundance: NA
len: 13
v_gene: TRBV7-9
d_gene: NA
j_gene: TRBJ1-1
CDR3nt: TGTGCCAGCAGCTTAGCGGGGTACACTGAAGCTTTCTTT
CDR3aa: CASSLAGYTEAFF

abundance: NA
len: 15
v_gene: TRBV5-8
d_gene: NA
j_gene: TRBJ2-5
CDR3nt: TGTGCCAGCAGCTTGAGGGCTAGCGTGCAAGAGACCCAGTACTTC
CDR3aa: CASSLRASVQETQYF

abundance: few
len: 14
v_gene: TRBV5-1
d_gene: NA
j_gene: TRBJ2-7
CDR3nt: TGCGCCAGCAGCTTGGGAGGGCGGTTTTACGAGCAGTACTTC
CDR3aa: CASSLGGRFYEQYF

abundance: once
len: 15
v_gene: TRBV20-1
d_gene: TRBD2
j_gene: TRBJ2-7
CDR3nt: TGCAGTGCTAGTGGAGGGACTAGCGGGGGCTACGAGCAGTACTTC
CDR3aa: CSASGGTSGGYEQYF

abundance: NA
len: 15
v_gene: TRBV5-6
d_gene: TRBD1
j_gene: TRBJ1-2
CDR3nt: TGTGCCAGTGTTGTGGCAGGGGGTGCGAACTATGGCTACACCTTC
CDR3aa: CASVVAGGANYGYTF

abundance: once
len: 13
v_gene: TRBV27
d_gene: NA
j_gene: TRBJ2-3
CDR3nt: TGTGCCAGCAGTCCCCCCGGAGCAGATACGCAGTATTTT
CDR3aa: CASSPPGADTQYF

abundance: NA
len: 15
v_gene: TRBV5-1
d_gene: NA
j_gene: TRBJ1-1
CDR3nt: TGCGCCAGCAGCTGGACCGGGACACCAAACACTGAAGCTTTCTTT
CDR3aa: CASSWTGTPNTEAFF

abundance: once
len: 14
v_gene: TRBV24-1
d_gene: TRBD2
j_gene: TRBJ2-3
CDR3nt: TGTGCCACCAGTGTCGGGACTAGCTCAGATACGCAGTATTTT
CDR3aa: CATSVGTSSDTQYF

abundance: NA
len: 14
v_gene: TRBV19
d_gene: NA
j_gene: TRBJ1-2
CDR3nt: TGTGCCAGTAGTATCTCCGGGGGGCGTCGGGGCTACACCTTC
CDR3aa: CASSISGGRRGYTF

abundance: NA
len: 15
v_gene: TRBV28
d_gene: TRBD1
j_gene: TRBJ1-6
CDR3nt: TGTGCCAGCAGTACTACAGGGGTAGGTAATTCACCCCTCCACTTT
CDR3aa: CASSTTGVGNSPLHF

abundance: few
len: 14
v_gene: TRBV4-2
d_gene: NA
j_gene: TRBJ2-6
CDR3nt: TGTGCCACTAGGGGGGACTCTGGGGCCAACGTCCTGACTTTC
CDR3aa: CATRGDSGANVLTF

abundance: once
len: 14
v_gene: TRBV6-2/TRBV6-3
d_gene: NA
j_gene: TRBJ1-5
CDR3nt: TGTGCCAGCAGTGACGACAGAAACAATCAGCCCCAGCATTTT
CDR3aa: CASSDDRNNQPQHF

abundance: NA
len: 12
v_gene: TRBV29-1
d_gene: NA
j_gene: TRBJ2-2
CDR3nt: TGCAGCGTTGATTCGTACGGCGGGGAGCTGTTTTTT
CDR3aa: CSVDSYGGELFF

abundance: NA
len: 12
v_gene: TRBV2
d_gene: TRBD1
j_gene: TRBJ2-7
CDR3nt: TGTGCCAGCAGTCCTACCAGGGGGGAGCAGTACTTC
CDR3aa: CASSPTRGEQYF

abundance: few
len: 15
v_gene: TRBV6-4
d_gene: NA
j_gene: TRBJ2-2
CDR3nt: TGTGCCAGCAGTGTGGACGGGGGAGGCACCGGGGAGCTGTTTTTT
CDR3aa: CASSVDGGGTGELFF

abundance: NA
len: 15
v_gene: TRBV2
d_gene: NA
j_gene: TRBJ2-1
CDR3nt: TGTGCCAGCAGGCTTCTGGGGGGGCCTTTCAATGAGCAGTTCTTC
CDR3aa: CASRLLGGPFNEQFF

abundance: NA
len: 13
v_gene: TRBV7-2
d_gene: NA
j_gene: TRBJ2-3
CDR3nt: TGTGCCAGCAGGGGGCTAGCAACAGATACGCAGTATTTT
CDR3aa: CASRGLATDTQYF

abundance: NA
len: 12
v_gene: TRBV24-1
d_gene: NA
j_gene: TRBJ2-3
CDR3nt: TGTGCCACCAGTGATTTGGCCGATACGCAGTATTTT
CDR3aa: CATSDLADTQYF

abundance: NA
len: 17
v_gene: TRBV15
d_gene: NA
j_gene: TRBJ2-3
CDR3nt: TGTGCCACCAGCAGAGATCTGGCGGGGTTGAGCACAGATACGCAGTATTTT
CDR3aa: CATSRDLAGLSTDTQYF

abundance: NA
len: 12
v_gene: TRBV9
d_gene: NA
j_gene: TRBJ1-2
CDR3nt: TGTGCCAGCAGCGTAGGCAGGCAGGGCTACACCTTC
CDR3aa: CASSVGRQGYTF

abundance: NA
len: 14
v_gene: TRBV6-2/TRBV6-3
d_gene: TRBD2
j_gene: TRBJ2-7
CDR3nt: TGTGCCAGCAGTTACCCGGGACTACCATCCGAGCAGTACTTC
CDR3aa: CASSYPGLPSEQYF

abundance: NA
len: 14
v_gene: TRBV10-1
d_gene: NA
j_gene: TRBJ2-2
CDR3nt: TGCGCCAGCAGTGATGGGGATGAGAACGGGGAGCTGTTTTTT
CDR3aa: CASSDGDENGELFF

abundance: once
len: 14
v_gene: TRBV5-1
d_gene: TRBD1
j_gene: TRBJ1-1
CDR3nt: TGCGCCAGCAGCTTGGCCAAAAGACAGGGGGTTACTTTCTTT
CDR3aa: CASSLAKRQGVTFF

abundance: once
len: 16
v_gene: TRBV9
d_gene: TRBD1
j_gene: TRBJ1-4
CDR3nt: TGTGCCAGCAGCGTAGGGCACAGGGGAACTAATGAAAAACTGTTTTTT
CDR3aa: CASSVGHRGTNEKLFF

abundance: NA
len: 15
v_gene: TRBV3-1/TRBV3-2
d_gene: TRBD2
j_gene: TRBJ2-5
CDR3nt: TGTGCCAGCAGCCAAGAAGGGACTAGCCCAGAGACCCAGTACTTC
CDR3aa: CASSQEGTSPETQYF

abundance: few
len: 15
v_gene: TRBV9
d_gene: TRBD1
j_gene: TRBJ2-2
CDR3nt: TGTGCCAGCAGCGCGACAGGGTTAGCTGCCGGGGAGCTGTTTTTT
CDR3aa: CASSATGLAAGELFF

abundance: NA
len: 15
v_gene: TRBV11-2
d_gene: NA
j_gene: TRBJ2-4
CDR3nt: TGTGCCAGCAGCCCAGGGTGGTCGGGGCGAAACATTCAGTACTTC
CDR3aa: CASSPGWSGRNIQYF

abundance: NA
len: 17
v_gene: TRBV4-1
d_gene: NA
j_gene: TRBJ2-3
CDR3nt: TGCGCCAGCAGCCAAGACATAGGGTCATCAAACACAGATACGCAGTATTTT
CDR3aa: CASSQDIGSSNTDTQYF

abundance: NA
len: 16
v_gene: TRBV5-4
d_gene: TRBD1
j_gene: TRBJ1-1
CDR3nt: TGTGCCAGCAGCCAGGGGACAGCCTCCATGAACACTGAAGCTTTCTTT
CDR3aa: CASSQGTASMNTEAFF

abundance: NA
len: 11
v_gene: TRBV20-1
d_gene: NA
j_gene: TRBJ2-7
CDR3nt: TGCAGTGCTAGAGGAGAGTACGAGCAGTACTTC
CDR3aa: CSARGEYEQYF

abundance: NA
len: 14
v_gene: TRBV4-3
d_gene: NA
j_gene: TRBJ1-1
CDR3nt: TGCGCCAGCAGCCAGGATGGGCGGGGCACTGAAGCTTTCTTT
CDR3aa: CASSQDGRGTEAFF